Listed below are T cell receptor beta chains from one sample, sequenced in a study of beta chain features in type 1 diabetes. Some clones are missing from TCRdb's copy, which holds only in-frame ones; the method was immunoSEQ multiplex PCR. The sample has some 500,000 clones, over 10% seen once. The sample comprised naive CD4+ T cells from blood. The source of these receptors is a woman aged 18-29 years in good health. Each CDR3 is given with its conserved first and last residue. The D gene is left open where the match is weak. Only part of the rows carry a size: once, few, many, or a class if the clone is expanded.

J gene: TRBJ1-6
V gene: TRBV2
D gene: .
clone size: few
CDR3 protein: CASSMDSALHF
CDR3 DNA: TGTGCCAGCAGTATGGACAGCGCCCTCCACTTT

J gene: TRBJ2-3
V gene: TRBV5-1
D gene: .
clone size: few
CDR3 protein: CASSLEEETDTQYF
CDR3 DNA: TGCGCCAGCAGCTTGGAAGAGGAGACAGATACGCAGTATTTT

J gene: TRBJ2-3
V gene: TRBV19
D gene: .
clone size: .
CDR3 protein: CASSLGGTDTQYF
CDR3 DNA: TGTGCCAGTAGCCTGGGCGGCACAGATACGCAGTATTTT

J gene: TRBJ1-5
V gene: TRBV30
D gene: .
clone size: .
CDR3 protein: CAWGGSDNQPQHF
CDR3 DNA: TGTGCCTGGGGGGGGAGTGATAATCAGCCCCAGCATTTT

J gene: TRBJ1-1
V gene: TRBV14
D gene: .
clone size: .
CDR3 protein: CASSPLGRANTEAFF
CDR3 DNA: TGTGCCAGCAGCCCTCTGGGAAGGGCGAACACTGAAGCTTTCTTT

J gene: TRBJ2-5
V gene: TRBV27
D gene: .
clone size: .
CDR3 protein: CASGAQGETQYF
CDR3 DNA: TGTGCCAGCGGTGCCCAAGGAGAGACCCAGTACTTC

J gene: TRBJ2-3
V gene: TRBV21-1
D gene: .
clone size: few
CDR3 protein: CASSIHGHSGPAQYF
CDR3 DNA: TGTGCCAGCAGCATCCATGGCCATTCGGGACCGGCGCAGTATTTT

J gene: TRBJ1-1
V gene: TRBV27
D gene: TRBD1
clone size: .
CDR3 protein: CASIPQGASRMNTEAFF
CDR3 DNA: TGTGCCAGCATCCCTCAGGGGGCGTCAAGAATGAACACTGAAGCTTTCTTT

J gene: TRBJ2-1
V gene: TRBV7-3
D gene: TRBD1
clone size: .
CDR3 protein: CASSSSPGQGSEQFF
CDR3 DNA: TGTGCCAGCAGCTCCTCCCCGGGACAGGGATCTGAGCAGTTCTTC

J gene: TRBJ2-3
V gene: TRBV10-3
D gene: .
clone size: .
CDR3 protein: CAISVGPPRNTDTQYF
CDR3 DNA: TGTGCCATCAGTGTAGGGCCGCCCAGAAACACAGATACGCAGTATTTT

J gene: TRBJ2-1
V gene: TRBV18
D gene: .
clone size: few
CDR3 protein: CASSPPSSDEQFF
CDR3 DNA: TGTGCCAGCTCACCACCTAGCAGCGATGAGCAGTTCTTC

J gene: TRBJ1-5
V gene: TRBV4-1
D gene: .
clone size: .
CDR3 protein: CASSQVDRRNQPQHF
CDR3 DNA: TGCGCCAGCAGCCAAGTTGACAGGAGAAATCAGCCCCAGCATTTT

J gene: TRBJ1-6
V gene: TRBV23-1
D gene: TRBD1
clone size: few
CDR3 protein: CASSLERDSYSPLHF
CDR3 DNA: TGCGCCAGCAGTCTCGAGAGGGACAGCTATTCACCCCTCCACTTT

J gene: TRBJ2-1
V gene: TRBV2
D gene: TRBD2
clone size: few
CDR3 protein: CASKETSGTSSYNEQFF
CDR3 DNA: TGTGCCAGCAAGGAGACTAGCGGGACTAGCTCCTACAATGAGCAGTTCTTC

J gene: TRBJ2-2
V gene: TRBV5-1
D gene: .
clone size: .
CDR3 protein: CASSITVVGTGELFF
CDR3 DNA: TGCGCCAGCAGCATTACCGTAGTGGGAACCGGGGAGCTGTTTTTT

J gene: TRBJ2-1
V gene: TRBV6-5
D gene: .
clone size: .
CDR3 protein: CASRLSPDNEQFF
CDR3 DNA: TGTGCCAGCAGACTCTCGCCGGACAATGAGCAGTTCTTC

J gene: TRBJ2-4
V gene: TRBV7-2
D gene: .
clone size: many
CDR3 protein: CASSPQGNIQYF
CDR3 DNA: TGTGCCAGCAGCCCTCAGGGAAACATTCAGTACTTC

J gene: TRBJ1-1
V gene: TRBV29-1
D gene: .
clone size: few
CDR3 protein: CSVARVLNTEAFF
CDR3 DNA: TGCAGCGTTGCCAGGGTATTAAACACTGAAGCTTTCTTT

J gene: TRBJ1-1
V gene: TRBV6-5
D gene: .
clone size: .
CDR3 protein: CASSSTGSEAFF
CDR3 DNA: TGTGCCAGCAGTTCAACGGGGTCTGAAGCTTTCTTT

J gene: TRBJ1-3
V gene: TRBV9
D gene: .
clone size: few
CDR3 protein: CASSVETTRRLNTIYF
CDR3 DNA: TGTGCCAGCAGCGTAGAGACCACCCGGAGGCTAAACACCATATATTTT

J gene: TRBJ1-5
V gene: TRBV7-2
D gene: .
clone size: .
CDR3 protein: CASSTRIGGGQPQHF
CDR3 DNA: TGTGCCAGCAGCACGAGGATCGGGGGCGGTCAGCCCCAGCATTTT

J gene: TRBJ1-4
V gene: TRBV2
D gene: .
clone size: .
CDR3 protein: CASMLGWGEKLFF
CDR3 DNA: TGTGCCAGCATGTTGGGGTGGGGTGAAAAACTGTTTTTT

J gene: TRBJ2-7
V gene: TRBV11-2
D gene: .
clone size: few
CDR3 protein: CASRPIRGTYEQYF
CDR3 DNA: TGTGCCAGCAGGCCAATCAGGGGGACTTACGAGCAGTACTTC

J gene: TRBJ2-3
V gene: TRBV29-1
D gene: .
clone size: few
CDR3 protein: CSVAPADTQYF
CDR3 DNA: TGCAGCGTGGCACCAGCGGATACGCAGTATTTT

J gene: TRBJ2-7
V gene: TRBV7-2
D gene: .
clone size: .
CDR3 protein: CASSSVLGSHYEQYF
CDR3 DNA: TGTGCCAGCAGCTCTGTTCTGGGCAGTCACTACGAGCAGTACTTC

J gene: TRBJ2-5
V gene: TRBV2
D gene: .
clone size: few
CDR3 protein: CASSSGMEETQYF
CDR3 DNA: TGTGCCAGCAGTTCCGGGATGGAAGAGACCCAGTACTTC

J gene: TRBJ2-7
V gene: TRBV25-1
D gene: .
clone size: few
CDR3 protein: CASSLASPYEQYF
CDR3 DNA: TGTGCCAGCAGTCTGGCATCCCCATACGAGCAGTACTTC

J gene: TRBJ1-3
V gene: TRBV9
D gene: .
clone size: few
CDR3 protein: CASSVDPGTSGNTIYF
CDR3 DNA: TGTGCCAGCAGCGTAGACCCGGGGACATCTGGAAACACCATATATTTT

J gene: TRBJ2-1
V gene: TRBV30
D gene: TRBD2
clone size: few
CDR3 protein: CAWSVQVYELAGVNEQFF
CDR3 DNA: TGTGCCTGGAGTGTACAGGTCTATGAGCTAGCGGGAGTTAATGAGCAGTTCTTC

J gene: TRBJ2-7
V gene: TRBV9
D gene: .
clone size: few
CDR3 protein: CASSVRGTSSYEQYF
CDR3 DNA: TGTGCCAGCAGCGTTCGGGGGACTTCCTCCTACGAGCAGTACTTC

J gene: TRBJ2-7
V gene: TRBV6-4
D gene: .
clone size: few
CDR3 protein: CASMRDSSYEQYF
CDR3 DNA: TGTGCCAGCATGCGTGACAGCTCCTACGAGCAGTACTTC

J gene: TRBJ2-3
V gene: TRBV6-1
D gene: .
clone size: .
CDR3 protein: CATRLGPDTQYF
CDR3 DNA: TGTGCCACCCGTCTAGGTCCAGATACGCAGTATTTT

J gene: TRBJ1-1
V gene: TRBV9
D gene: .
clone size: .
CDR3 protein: CASRRLQTLTEAFF
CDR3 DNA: TGTGCCAGCAGGAGGCTGCAGACTCTCACTGAAGCTTTCTTT

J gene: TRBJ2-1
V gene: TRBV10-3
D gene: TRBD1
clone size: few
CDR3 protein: CAISGPGQTYNEQFF
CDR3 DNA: TGTGCCATCAGTGGACCGGGACAGACCTACAATGAGCAGTTCTTC

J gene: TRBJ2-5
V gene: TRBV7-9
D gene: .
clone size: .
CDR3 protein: CASSLVPGETQYF
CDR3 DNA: TGTGCCAGCAGCTTAGTGCCGGGAGAGACCCAGTACTTC

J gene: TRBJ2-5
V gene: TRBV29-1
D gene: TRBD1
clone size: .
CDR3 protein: CSADRVQETQYF
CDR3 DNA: TGCAGCGCAGACAGGGTACAAGAGACCCAGTACTTC

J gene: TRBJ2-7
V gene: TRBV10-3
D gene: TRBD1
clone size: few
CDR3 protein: CAISAWTGAGEQYF
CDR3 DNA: TGTGCCATCAGTGCTTGGACAGGGGCAGGGGAGCAGTACTTC

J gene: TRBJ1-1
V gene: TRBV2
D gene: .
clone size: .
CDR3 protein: CASSLTDEAFF
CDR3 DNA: TGTGCCAGCAGCCTGACAGACGAAGCTTTCTTT

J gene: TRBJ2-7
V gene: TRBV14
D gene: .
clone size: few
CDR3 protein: CASSRDYEQYF
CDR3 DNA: TGTGCCAGCAGCCGGGACTACGAGCAGTACTTC

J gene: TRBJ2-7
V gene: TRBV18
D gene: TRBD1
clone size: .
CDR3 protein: CASSPSGGTYEQYF
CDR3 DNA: TGTGCCAGCTCACCCTCAGGGGGTACCTACGAGCAGTACTTC

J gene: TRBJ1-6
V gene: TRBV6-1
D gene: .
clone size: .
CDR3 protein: CASRQTIVDNSPLHF
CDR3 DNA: TGTGCCAGCAGACAGACGATTGTCGATAATTCACCCCTCCACTTT

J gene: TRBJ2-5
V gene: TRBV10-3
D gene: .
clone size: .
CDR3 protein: CAIGGRGETQYF
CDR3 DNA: TGTGCCATCGGGGGGAGAGGGGAGACCCAGTACTTC

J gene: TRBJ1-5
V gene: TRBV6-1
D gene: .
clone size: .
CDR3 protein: CASSEGGSGNQPQHF
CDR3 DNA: TGTGCCAGCAGTGAAGGGGGAAGCGGCAATCAGCCCCAGCATTTT

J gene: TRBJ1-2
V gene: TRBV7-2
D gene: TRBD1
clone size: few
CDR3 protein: CASSLGQGNYGYTF
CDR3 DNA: TGTGCCAGCAGCCTAGGACAGGGGAACTATGGCTACACCTTC

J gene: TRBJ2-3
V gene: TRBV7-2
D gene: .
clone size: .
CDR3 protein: CASSFNTGDTQYF
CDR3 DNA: TGTGCCAGCAGCTTTAACACAGGGGATACGCAGTATTTT

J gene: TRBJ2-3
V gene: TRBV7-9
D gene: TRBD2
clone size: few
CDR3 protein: CASSRTSGRDTQYF
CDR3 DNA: TGTGCCAGCAGCCGGACTAGCGGGAGGGATACGCAGTATTTT

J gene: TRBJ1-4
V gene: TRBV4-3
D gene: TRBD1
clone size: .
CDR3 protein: CASSHATGRDEKLFF
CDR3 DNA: TGCGCCAGCAGCCACGCGACAGGGCGGGATGAAAAACTGTTTTTT

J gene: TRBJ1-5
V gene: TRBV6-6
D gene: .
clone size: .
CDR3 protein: CASSYPGQPQHF
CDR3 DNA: TGTGCCAGCAGTTACCCAGGTCAGCCCCAGCATTTT

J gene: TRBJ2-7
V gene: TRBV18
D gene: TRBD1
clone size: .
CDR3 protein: CASSPRDRGTYEQYF
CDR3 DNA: TGTGCCAGCTCACCCCGGGACAGGGGAACCTACGAGCAGTACTTC

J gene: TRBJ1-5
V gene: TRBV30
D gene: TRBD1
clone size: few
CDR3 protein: CAWSGQGDQPQHF
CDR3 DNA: TGTGCCTGGAGTGGACAGGGGGATCAGCCCCAGCATTTT

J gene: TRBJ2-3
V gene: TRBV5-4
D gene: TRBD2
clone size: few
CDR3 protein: CASRRGLAAADTQYF
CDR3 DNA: TGTGCCAGCAGACGGGGACTAGCGGCGGCAGATACGCAGTATTTT

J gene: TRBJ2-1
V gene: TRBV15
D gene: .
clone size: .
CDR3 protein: CATSRGLSSSYNEQFF
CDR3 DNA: TGTGCCACCAGCAGAGGTTTAAGTAGCTCCTACAATGAGCAGTTCTTC

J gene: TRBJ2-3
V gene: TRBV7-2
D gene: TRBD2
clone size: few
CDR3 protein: CASSFTHQTSGGTDTQYF
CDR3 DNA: TGTGCCAGCAGCTTTACTCACCAGACTAGCGGGGGCACAGATACGCAGTATTTT

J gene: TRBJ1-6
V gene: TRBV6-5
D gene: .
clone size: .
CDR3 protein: CASGQNNSPLHF
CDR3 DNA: TGTGCCAGCGGGCAGAATAATTCACCCCTCCACTTT

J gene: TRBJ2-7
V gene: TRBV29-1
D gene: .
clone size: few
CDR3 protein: CSVARDGYEQYF
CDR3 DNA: TGCAGCGTTGCACGGGACGGGTACGAGCAGTACTTC

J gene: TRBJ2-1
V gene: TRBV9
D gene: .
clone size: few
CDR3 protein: CASSPSVSSYNEQFF
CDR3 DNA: TGTGCCAGCAGCCCGAGTGTGAGCTCCTACAATGAGCAGTTCTTC

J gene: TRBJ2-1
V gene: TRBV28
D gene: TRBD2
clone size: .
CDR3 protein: CASSLPGLAWEQFF
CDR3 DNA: TGTGCCAGCAGTCTTCCGGGACTAGCATGGGAGCAGTTCTTC

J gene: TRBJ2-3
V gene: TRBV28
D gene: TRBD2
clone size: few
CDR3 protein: CASSLLAGSTDTQYF
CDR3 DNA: TGTGCCAGCAGTTTACTAGCGGGGAGCACAGATACGCAGTATTTT

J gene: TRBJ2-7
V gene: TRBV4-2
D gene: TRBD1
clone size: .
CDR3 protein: CASSQFGTGVEQYF
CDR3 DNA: TGTGCCAGCAGCCAATTCGGGACAGGGGTTGAGCAGTACTTC

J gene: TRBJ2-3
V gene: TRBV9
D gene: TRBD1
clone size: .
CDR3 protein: CASSVTGGTYTQYF
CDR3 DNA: TGTGCCAGCAGCGTAACAGGGGGAACATATACGCAGTATTTT